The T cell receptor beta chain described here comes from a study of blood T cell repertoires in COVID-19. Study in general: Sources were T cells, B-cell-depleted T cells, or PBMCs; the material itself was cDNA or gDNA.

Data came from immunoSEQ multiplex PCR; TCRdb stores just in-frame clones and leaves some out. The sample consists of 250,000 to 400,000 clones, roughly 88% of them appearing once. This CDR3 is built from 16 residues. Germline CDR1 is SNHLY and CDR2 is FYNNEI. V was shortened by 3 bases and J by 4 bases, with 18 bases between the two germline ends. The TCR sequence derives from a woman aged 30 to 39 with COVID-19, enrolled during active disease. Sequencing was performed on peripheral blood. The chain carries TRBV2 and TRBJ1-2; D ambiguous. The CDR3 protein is CASSERLVVRIYGYTF. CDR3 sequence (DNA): TGTGCCAGCAGTGAGAGGTTGGTGGTACGGATCTATGGCTACACCTTC.